At least ten counts were recorded for the clone carrying this T cell receptor beta chain. The target antigen is unknown. Ophthalmopathy patients had moderate-to-severe active disease, CAS ≥3, NOSPECS ≥4, and disease duration under 3 months. V shed 3 bases and J shed 8 bases, with 7 bases lying between them. The CDR3 contains 12 residues. Germline values: CDR1 MDHEN, CDR2 SYDVKM. RNA transcripts provided the source from which TCR beta CDR3 regions were amplified. Primed by the HTBI set, a first-round RT-PCR was run on the TCR CDR3. TCRdb re-called the multiplex PCR reads through MiXCR, storing one row per CDR3 protein. The sample yields hundreds of thousands of distinct CDR3 sequences, about a sixth seen once. This record belongs to a study of T cells in Graves' hyperthyroidism and ophthalmopathy. Findings and caveats of the study: Using 13 V-J features, a model discriminated ophthalmopathy from stable hyperthyroidism. Most clonotypes expanded in the thyroid (above 0.001) were also present in blood.

The TCR sequence derives from a woman aged 60-75 years with Graves' ophthalmopathy. This chain connects TRBV28 to TRBJ1-4; D remains ambiguous. The sample comprised blood. The chain's CDR3 is CASSFREEKLFF. The DNA of the CDR3 is TGTGCCAGCAGTTTTAGGGAGGAAAAACTGTTTTTT.